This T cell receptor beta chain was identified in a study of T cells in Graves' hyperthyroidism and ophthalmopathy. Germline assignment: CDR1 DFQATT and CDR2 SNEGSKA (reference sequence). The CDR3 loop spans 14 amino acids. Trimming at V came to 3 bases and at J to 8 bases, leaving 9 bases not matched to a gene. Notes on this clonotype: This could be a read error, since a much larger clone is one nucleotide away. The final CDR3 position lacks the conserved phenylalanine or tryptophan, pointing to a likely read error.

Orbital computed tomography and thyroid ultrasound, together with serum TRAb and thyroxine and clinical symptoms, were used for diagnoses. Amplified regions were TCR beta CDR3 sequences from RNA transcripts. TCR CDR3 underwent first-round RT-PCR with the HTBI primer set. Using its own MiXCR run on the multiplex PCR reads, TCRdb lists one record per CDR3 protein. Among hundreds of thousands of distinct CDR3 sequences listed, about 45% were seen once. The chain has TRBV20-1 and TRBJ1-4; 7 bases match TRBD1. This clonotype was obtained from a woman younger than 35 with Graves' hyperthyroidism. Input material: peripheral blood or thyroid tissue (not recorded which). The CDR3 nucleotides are TGCAGTGCTAGCCTCAACAGGGGCGGGGAAAAACTGTTTCTT. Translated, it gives CSASLNRGGEKLFL.